This T cell receptor beta chain was found in a study of CD8+ T cells in alopecia areata. General study results and limits: Lesional tissue from the scalp (especially in alopecia totalis/universalis) showed higher clonality than normal scalp. Tofacitinib yielded significantly lower scalp clonality and fewer expanded CD8+ clones among the top 100.

RNA extraction was followed by reverse transcription into cDNA, which acted as the sequencing template. Data came from immunoSEQ multiplex PCR; TCRdb stores just in-frame clones and leaves some out. The sample lists around 190,000 clones, over 60% occurring once. The sample's treatment: oral pan-JAK inhibitor, 5-10 mg twice daily. V lost 2 bases and J lost 7, with 12 bases in between. The germline V gene has CDR1 SGHTA and CDR2 FQGNSA. This CDR3 comprises 13 residues. Remarks on this clone: Its antigen is not known.

This clonotype was sampled from a human donor with alopecia areata. This chain connects TRBV7-2 to TRBJ2-7, with D unresolved. This specimen was CD4+ T cells sorted from blood, taken at week 4, from a patient treated with tofacitinib. The CDR3 DNA reads TGTGCCAGCAGCTTATCAAGTCCGCGGGAGCAGTACTTC. Encoded protein: CASSLSSPREQYF.